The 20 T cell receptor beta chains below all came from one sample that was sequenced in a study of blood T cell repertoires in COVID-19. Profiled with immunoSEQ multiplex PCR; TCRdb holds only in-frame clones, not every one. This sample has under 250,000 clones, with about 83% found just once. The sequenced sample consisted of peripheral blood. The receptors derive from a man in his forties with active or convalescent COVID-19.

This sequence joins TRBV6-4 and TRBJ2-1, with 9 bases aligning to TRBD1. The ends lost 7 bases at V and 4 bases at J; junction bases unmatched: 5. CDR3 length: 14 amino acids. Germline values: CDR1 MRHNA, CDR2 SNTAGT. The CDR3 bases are TGTGCCAGCAAGCGGGGACAGGGTTACAATGAGCAGTTCTTC. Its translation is CASKRGQGYNEQFF.

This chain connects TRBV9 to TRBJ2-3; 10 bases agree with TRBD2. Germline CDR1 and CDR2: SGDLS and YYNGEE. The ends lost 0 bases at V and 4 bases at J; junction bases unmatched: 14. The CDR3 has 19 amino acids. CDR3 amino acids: CASSVEQEVRGLASDTQYF. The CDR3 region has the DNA TGTGCCAGCAGCGTAGAGCAGGAGGTTAGGGGACTAGCGTCAGATACGCAGTATTTT.

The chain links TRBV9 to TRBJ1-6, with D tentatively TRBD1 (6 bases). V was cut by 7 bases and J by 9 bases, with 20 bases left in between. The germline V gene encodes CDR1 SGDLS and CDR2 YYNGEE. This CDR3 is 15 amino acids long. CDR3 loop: CASGSTQGSGSPLHF. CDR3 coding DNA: TGTGCCAGCGGGTCGACACAGGGATCGGGTTCACCCCTCCACTTT. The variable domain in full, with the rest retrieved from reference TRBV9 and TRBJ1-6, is DSGVTQTPKHLITATGQRVTLRCSPRSGDLSVYWYQQSLDQGLQFLIQYYNGEERAKGNILERFSAQQFPDLHSELNLSSLELGDSALYFCASGSTQGSGSPLHFGNGTRLTVT.

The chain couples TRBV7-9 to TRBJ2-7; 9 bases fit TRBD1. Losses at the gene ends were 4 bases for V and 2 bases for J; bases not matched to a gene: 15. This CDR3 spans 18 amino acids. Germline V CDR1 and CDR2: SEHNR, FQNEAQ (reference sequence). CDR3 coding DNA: TGTGCCAGCAGCTCCAAAACAGGGGGCGCGATGAATCCCTACGAGCAGTACTTC. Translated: CASSSKTGGAMNPYEQYF.

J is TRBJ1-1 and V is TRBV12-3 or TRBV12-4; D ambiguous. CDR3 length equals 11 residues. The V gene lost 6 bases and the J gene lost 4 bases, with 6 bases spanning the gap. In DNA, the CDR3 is TGTGCCAGCAGCCGTTTCACTGAAGCTTTCTTT. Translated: CASSRFTEAFF.

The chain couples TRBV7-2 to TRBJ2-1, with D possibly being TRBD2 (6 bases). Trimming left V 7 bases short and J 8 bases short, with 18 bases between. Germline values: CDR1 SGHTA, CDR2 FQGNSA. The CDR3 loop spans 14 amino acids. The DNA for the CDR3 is TGTGCCAGCAAACTAGGGTGGGGGGTTTATGAGCAGTTCTTC. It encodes CASKLGWGVYEQFF.

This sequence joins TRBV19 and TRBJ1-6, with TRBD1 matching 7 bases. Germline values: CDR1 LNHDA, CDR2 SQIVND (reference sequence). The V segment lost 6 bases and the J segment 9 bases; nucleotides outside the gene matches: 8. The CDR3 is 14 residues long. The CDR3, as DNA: TGTGCCAGTAGAAGGACAGGTGATCGTTCACCCCTCCACTTT. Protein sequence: CASRRTGDRSPLHF.

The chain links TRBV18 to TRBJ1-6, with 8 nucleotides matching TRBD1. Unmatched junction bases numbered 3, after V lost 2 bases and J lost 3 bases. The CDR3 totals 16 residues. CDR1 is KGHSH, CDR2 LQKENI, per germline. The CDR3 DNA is TGTGCCAGCTCACCAGGGACAGGTGTCTATAATTCACCCCTCCACTTT. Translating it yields CASSPGTGVYNSPLHF.

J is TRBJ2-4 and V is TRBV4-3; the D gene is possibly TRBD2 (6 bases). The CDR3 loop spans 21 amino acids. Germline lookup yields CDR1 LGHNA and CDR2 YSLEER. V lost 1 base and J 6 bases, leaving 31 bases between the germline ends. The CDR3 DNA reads TGCGCCAGCAGCCAAGTCCCCCCCTTCGGGCGGGGCTCGACCGAACTAAACATTCAGTACTTC. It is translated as CASSQVPPFGRGSTELNIQYF.

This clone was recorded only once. CDR3 amino acids: CASSYGYRAPNTEAFF. As DNA, the CDR3 is TGTGCCAGCAGTTACGGGTACAGAGCCCCGAACACTGAAGCTTTCTTT. V gene TRBV6-5 combines with J gene TRBJ1-1; D not resolved. Germline CDR1 MNHEY, CDR2 SVGAGI. This CDR3 region has 16 residues. The V end lost 2 bases, the J end lost 1 base, and 14 bases lay between the germline ends.

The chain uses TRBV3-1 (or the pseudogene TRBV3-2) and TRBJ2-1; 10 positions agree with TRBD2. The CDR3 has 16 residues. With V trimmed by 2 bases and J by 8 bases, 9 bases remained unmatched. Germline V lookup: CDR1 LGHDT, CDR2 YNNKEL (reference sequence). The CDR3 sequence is CASSQTTSGDLHEQFF. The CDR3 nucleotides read TGTGCCAGCAGCCAAACTACTAGCGGGGACCTGCATGAGCAGTTCTTC.

This chain's CDR3 is CASSTTTANYGYTF. Here the CDR3 DNA reads TGTGCCAGCAGTACAACGACAGCAAACTATGGCTACACCTTC. The J gene is TRBJ1-2, the V gene TRBV6-5; a possible D gene is TRBD1 (5 bases). The CDR3 contains 14 residues. The V and J ends lost 5 bases and 2 bases respectively, with 12 bases between them. Per germline, CDR1 MNHEY and CDR2 SVGAGI.

The CDR3 DNA is TGTGCTAGTGGTTTGGTACCCGGGTACACTGAAGCTTTCTTT. As protein: CASGLVPGYTEAFF. V and J are TRBV12-5 and TRBJ1-1; no clear D. V was pared by 0 bases and J by 3 bases, with 8 bases between. Germline CDR1 is LGHNT and CDR2 is FRNRAP. The CDR3 is made up of 14 amino acids.

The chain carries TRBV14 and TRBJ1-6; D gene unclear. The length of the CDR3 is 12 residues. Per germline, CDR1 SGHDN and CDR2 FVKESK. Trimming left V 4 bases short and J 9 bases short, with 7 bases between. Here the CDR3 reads CASSLYSSPLHF. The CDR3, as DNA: TGTGCCAGCAGCCTTTACAGTTCACCCCTCCACTTT.

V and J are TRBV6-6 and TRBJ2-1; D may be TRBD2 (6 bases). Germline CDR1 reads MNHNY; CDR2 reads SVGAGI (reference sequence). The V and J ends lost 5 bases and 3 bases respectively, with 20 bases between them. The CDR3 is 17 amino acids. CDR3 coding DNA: TGTGCCAGCAGTCAACCCTCTTCCGGGACTTACTACAATGAGCAGTTCTTC. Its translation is CASSQPSSGTYYNEQFF.

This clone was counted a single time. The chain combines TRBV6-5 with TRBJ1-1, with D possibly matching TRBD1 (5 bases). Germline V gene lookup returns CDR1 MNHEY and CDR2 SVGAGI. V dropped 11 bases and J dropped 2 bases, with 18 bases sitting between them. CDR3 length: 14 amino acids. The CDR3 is CAGTPGRGNTEAFF. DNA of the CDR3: TGTGCCGGAACTCCCGGGAGGGGCAACACTGAAGCTTTCTTT.

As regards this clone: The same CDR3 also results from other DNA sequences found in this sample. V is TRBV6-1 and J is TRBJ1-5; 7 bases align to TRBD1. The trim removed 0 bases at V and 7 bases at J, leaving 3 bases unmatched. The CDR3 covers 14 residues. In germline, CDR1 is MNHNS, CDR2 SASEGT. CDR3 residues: CASSEAGGGQPQHF. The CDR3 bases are TGTGCCAGCAGTGAAGCAGGGGGCGGACAGCCCCAGCATTTT.

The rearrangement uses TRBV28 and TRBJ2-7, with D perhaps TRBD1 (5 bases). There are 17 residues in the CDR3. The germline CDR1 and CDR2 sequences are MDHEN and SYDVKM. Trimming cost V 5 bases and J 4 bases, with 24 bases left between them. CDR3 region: CASSLLPVGQKGYEQYF. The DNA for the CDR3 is TGTGCCAGCAGTCTACTCCCGGTGGGGCAGAAAGGTTACGAGCAGTACTTC.

CDR3 in amino acids: CASSLLQSGTDTQYF. The CDR3 nucleotides read TGTGCCAGCAGCCTACTTCAGAGCGGGACAGATACGCAGTATTTT. The chain has TRBV2 and TRBJ2-3, with a tentative D call TRBD2 (6 bases). Trimming left V 6 bases short and J 3 bases short, with 16 bases between. Per germline, CDR1 SNHLY and CDR2 FYNNEI. The CDR3 has 15 residues.

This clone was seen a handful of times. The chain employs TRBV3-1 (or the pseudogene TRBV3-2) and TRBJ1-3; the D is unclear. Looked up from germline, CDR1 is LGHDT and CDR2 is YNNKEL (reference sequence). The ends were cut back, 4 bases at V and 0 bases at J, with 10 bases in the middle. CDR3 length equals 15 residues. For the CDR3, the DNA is TGTGCCAGCAGCCCGCGAGGGTACTCTGGAAACACCATATATTTT. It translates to CASSPRGYSGNTIYF.